This T cell receptor (beta chain) was found in a study of memory B cells and T cells in multiple sclerosis. After stimulus-free culture, autoproliferating CFSE-dim and non-proliferating CFSE-high T cells were sequenced separately. Fewer than 65 million CFSE-labeled PBMCs were cultured less than 8 days unstimulated, then replicate wells were pooled. CDR3 length: 13 residues. Germline assignment: CDR1 SGHDN and CDR2 FVKESK. Note on this clone: Its antigen is as yet unknown.

Data came from immunoSEQ multiplex PCR; TCRdb stores just in-frame clones and leaves some out. Of approximately 32,000 clones detected, 86% appear once; the ten largest clones hold under 3.5%. The specimen sequenced was PBMCs from blood kept in culture. The chain has TRBV14 and TRBJ2-5, with D perhaps matching TRBD1 (5 bases). The DNA end is more similar to TRBJ2-7, so the J call may be wrong. The TCR was taken from a human donor with multiple sclerosis. The CDR3 bases are TGTGCCAGCAGCCACTGGGGCACACCCGAGCAGTACTTC. Encoded protein: CASSHWGTPEQYF.